This T cell receptor beta chain was captured by sequencing in a study of blood T cell repertoires in COVID-19. CDR3 length: 12 residues. Germline V CDR1 and CDR2: GTSNPN, SVGIG (reference sequence). The V and J ends lost 0 bases and 7 bases respectively, with 9 bases between them. Measured with immunoSEQ multiplex PCR; TCRdb has only the in-frame clones, and not every one. Of about 230,000 clones listed, about 90% were seen once; the top ten hold approximately 4.3%. This clone was seen only once. Cohort assignment relied on participant-reported clinical history. This sequence was found in a woman in her twenties or thirties with acute COVID-19. The gene calls are TRBV30 and TRBJ1-2, with D unresolved. Sequenced sample: PBMCs or T cells enriched from blood (not recorded which). In nucleotides, the CDR3 is TGTGCCTGGAGTGTGGCACCCACTGGCTACACCTTC. This gives the protein CAWSVAPTGYTF.